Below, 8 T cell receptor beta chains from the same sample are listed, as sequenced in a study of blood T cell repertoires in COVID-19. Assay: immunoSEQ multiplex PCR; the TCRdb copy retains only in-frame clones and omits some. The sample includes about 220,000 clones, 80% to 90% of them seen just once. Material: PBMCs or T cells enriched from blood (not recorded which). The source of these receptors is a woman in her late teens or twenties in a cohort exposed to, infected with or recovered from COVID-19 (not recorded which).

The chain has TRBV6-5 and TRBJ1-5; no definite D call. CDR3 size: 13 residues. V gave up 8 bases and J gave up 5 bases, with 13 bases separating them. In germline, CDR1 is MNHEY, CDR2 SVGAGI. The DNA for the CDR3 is TGTGCCAGCGGCGGATCCAGTGATCAGCCCCAGCATTTT. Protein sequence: CASGGSSDQPQHF.

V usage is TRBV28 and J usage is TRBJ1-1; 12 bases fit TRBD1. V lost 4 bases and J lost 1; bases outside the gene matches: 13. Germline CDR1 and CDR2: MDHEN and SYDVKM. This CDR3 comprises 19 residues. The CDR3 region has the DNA TGTGCCAGCAGTTCTACCCCCGGGACAGGGGGCGCGAGGAACACTGAAGCTTTCTTT. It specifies CASSSTPGTGGARNTEAFF.

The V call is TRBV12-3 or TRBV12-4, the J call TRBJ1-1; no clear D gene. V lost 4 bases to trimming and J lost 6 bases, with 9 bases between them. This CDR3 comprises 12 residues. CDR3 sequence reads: CASSYAGPEAFF. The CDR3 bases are TGTGCCAGCAGTTACGCGGGCCCTGAAGCTTTCTTT.

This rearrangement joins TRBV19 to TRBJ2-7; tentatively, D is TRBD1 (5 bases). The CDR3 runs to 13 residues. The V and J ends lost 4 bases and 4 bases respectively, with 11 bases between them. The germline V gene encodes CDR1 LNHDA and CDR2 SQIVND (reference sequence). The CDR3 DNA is TGTGCCAGTAGTACAGGGTCGGGTTACGAGCAGTACTTC. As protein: CASSTGSGYEQYF.

CDR3 DNA: TGTGCCAGTAGCGGACAGCTCAGCTCTGGGGCCAACGTCCTGACTTTC. This codes for CASSGQLSSGANVLTF. The V gene is TRBV19, the J gene TRBJ2-6, with D possibly matching TRBD1 (6 bases). The CDR3 has 16 amino acids. With 6 bases removed from V and 0 bases from J, the gap between germline ends came to 12 bases. Germline loops: CDR1 LNHDA, CDR2 SQIVND (reference sequence). Supplemented by reference TRBV19 and TRBJ2-6, the full variable domain reads DGGITQSPKYLFRKEGQNVTLSCEQNLNHDAMYWYRQDPGQGLRLIYYSQIVNDFQKGDIAEGYSVSREKKESFPLTVTSAQKNPTAFYLCASSGQLSSGANVLTFGAGSRLTVL.

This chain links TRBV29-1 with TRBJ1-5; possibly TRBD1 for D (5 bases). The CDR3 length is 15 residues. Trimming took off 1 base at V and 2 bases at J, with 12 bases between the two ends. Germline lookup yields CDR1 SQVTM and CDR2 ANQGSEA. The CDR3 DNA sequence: TGCAGCGTTGAAGTTAGCGGCAGGGGCAATCAGCCCCAGCATTTT. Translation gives CSVEVSGRGNQPQHF.

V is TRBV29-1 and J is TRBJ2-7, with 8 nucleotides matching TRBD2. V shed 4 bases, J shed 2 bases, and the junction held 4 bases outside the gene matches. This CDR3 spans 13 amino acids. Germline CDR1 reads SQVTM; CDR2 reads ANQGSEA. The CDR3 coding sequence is TGCAGCGTTGGGGGGACTAGAACCTACGAGCAGTACTTC. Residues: CSVGGTRTYEQYF.

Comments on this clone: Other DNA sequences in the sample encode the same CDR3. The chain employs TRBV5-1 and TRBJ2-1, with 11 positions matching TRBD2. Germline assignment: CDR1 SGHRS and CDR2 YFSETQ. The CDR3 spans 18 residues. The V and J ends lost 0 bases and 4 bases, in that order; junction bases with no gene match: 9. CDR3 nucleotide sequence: TGCGCCAGCAGCTTGGGGGGGGCTAGCGGGGGGCTATACAATGAGCAGTTCTTC. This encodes CASSLGGASGGLYNEQFF.